This passage covers 8 T cell receptor beta chains from one sample sequenced in a study of shared clonotypes between healthy human individuals. Clones were sequenced by immunoSEQ multiplex PCR, and TCRdb holds only the in-frame ones, with some missing. The profile shows roughly 1,800,000 clones, around 96% of them singletons. The naive CD8 subset, CD45RO-negative cells positively selected for CCR7, excluded terminally differentiated effector memory CD45RA+ cells. What was sequenced was naive CD8+ T cells sorted from blood. These receptors were obtained from a man aged 18-30 years in good health.

V usage is TRBV5-1 and J usage is TRBJ2-7, with D possibly TRBD1 on 7 matching bases. Per germline, CDR1 SGHRS and CDR2 YFSETQ. V lost 4 bases, J lost 5 bases, and 16 bases lay in between. The CDR3 is 14 amino acids. CDR3 in amino acids: CASSARQGLNEQYF. CDR3 coding DNA: TGCGCCAGCAGCGCTCGACAGGGACTCAACGAGCAGTACTTC.

This sequence joins TRBV4-3 and TRBJ1-2, with a tentative D call TRBD1 (5 bases). The CDR3 contains 15 residues. V lost 0 bases to trimming and J lost 8 bases, with 16 bases between them. CDR1 is LGHNA, CDR2 YSLEER, per germline. The CDR3 DNA reads as TGCGCCAGCAGCCAAGATGCCCAGGGTGGGCGCGGCTACACCTTC. This encodes CASSQDAQGGRGYTF.

This chain uses TRBV10-1 with TRBJ2-7; TRBD2 matches at 11 bases. The V and J ends lost 4 bases and 6 bases, in that order; junction bases with no gene match: 8. CDR3 length: 15 residues. CDR1 and CDR2 from the germline V gene are WNHNN and SYGVQD (reference sequence). This chain's CDR3 is CASSAVGGLAAEQYF. The CDR3 DNA is TGCGCCAGCAGTGCAGTCGGGGGACTAGCGGCCGAGCAGTACTTC.

The rearrangement uses TRBV28 and TRBJ1-1; D is uncertain. Trimming removed 4 bases at V and 3 bases at J, with 18 bases between. The CDR3 consists of 16 residues. The V gene's germline CDR1 is MDHEN and CDR2 SYDVKM. CDR3: CASSYGSRGHDTEAFF. DNA of the CDR3: TGTGCCAGCAGTTACGGGTCTCGAGGGCACGACACTGAAGCTTTCTTT.

As to this clone: This same CDR3 is encoded by further DNA sequences in the sample. The chain combines TRBV30 with TRBJ2-3; 10 bases are a match to TRBD2. The CDR3 is 14 amino acids. The trim removed 0 bases at V and 3 bases at J, leaving 0 bases unmatched. From germline, CDR1 is GTSNPN and CDR2 SVGIG (reference sequence). Here the CDR3 DNA reads TGTGCCTGGAGTGTACTAGCGGGGACAGATACGCAGTATTTT. The encoded protein is CAWSVLAGTDTQYF.

The V and J genes are TRBV28 and TRBJ1-2; no clear D. Between the trimmed V and J ends, which lost 3 bases and 1 base, there was a span of 12 bases. The V gene's germline CDR1 is MDHEN and CDR2 SYDVKM. The CDR3 loop spans 15 amino acids. For the CDR3, the DNA is TGTGCCAGCAGTTTTTTAGGGATTTATAACTATGGCTACACCTTC. Amino acid sequence: CASSFLGIYNYGYTF.

The chain carries TRBV9 and TRBJ2-7; no definite D call. This CDR3 is 16 amino acids long. The V end was cut by 0 bases, the J end by 0 bases, with 13 bases between. Germline V gene lookup returns CDR1 SGDLS and CDR2 YYNGEE. The CDR3 is CASSVGGGSSSYEQYF. CDR3 bases: TGTGCCAGCAGCGTAGGTGGCGGCAGCAGCTCCTACGAGCAGTACTTC.

V gene TRBV5-6 combines with J gene TRBJ2-7; no reliable D call. Trimming took 3 bases from V and 3 from J, leaving 7 bases between them. CDR3 length: 12 residues. Germline CDR1 reads SGHDT; CDR2 reads YYEEEE. The CDR3 DNA reads as TGTGCCAGCAGCTCCAATCACTACGAGCAGTACTTC. Residues: CASSSNHYEQYF.